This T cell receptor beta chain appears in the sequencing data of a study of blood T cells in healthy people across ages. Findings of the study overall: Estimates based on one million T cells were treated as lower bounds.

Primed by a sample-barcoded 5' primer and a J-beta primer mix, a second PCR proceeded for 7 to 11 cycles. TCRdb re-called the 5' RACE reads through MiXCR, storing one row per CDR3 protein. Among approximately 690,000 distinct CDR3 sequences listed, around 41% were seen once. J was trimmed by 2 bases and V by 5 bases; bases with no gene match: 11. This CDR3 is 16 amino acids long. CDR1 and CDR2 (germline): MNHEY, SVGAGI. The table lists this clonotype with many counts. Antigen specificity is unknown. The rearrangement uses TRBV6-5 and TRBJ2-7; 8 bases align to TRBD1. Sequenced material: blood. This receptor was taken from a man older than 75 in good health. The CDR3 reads CASSPSGGRGPYEQYF. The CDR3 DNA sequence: TGTGCCAGCAGTCCCTCCGGGGGCAGGGGGCCCTACGAGCAGTACTTC.